This TCR beta chain was documented in a study of Ad26.COV2.S vaccination and SARS-CoV-2 variants. About the research overall: Ad26.COV2.S, an intramuscular injection, was given once or twice 56 days apart.

V lost 6 bases and J lost 0; bases outside the gene matches: 20. The CDR3 consists of 21 residues. Germline V gene lookup returns CDR1 WNHNN and CDR2 SYGVQD (reference sequence). Indicated treatment: some 19 received Ad26.COV2.S at low or high dose, single or two shots; several received placebo; per-sample allocation not given. Sampling took place 63 days after the first vaccine or placebo injection. Clones were sequenced by immunoSEQ multiplex PCR, and TCRdb holds only the in-frame ones, with some missing. In the table there are about 370,000 clones, over 75% of which are singletons. The origin of this receptor is a person aged 18 to 65 who received the Ad26.COV2.S COVID-19 vaccine or a placebo. Sequencing was performed on peripheral blood, taken in a trial of Ad26.COV2.S vaccine versus placebo. V is TRBV10-1 and J is TRBJ2-3; 11 bases fit TRBD2. CDR3 DNA: TGCGCCAGCAGGAGAGTAGGGACTAGCGGAGAAGAGGGGCCTAGCACAGATACGCAGTATTTT. Amino acid sequence: CASRRVGTSGEEGPSTDTQYF.